A single T cell receptor (beta chain) is shown here with its context. Its antigen remains unidentified. 60 Vbeta and 13 Jbeta primers were used in PCR. The method was immunoSEQ multiplex PCR; TCRdb's version includes in-frame clones alone and lacks a portion of them. The table has 160,000 or so clones, roughly 80% seen once. This entry comes from a study of cytomegalovirus exposure and HLA in healthy donors. General study findings and limits: In a later analysis, at a false discovery rate of 0.05, 15,000 to 20,000 TCR beta sequences were associated with HLA alleles. Among the CMV-associated chains, a few were confirmed in vitro as specific for CMV antigens. Looking again later, the authors saw that most CMV-associated TCR beta chains seemed HLA-restricted. 87-base-pair reads could not separate some V segments, including TRBV6-2 and TRBV6-3.

The CDR3 loop spans 15 amino acids. Germline loops: CDR1 GTSNPN, CDR2 SVGIG (reference sequence). V lost 0 bases and J lost 3, with 15 bases in between. This sequence joins TRBV30 and TRBJ2-7; a possible D gene is TRBD2 (7 bases). The source of this sequence is a male donor in good health and CMV-seropositive. The source material was PBMCs. The CDR3 reads CAWSVGGGSLYEQYF. CDR3 DNA: TGTGCCTGGAGTGTAGGGGGGGGTAGTCTCTACGAGCAGTACTTC.